This T cell receptor (beta chain) was sequenced for a study of cytomegalovirus exposure and HLA in healthy donors. As for the study in general: Unique TCRs from HLA-typed donors, 80 million to 100 million of them, were held in an early data release. Findings of the study overall: Some V segments, TRBV6-2 and TRBV6-3 among them, were indistinguishable and were therefore excluded. The listing of 150 to 200 TCR beta chains classed them as cytomegalovirus-associated. Highly shared variants forming one cluster were likely a sequencing artifact.

Germline V gene sequence: CDR1 GTSNPN, CDR2 SVGIG (reference sequence). Trimming stripped 0 bases from V and 4 bases from J, with 18 bases between. The CDR3 is 17 residues long. In regard to this clone: Antigen: not known.

Primers included in the PCR were 60 Vbeta and 13 Jbeta primers. Sequenced by immunoSEQ multiplex PCR; TCRdb stores in-frame clones only, minus some. The table has about 120,000 clones, over 60% seen once. The TCR was taken from a woman between 40 and 55 years old in good health and CMV-seropositive. Material: PBMCs. J is TRBJ2-2 and V is TRBV30; a weak D match, TRBD1 (6 bases). In DNA, the CDR3 is TGTGCCTGGAGTGTACGGGAACAGGGAGTGAGCACCGGGGAGCTGTTTTTT. Its translation: CAWSVREQGVSTGELFF.